These 11 T cell receptor beta chains were all obtained from the same sample, sequenced in a study of shared clonotypes between healthy human individuals. Clones were read by immunoSEQ multiplex PCR, and TCRdb kept only the in-frame ones, dropping some. The table lists approximately 2,000,000 clones, just under 95% of them singletons. Only CD45RO-negative cells positively selected for CCR7 counted as naive CD8 cells, so terminally differentiated effector memory CD45RA+ cells were excluded. Material for sequencing was naive CD8+ T cells from PBMCs. The receptors shown here come from a man between 18 and 29 years old in good health. Some clones in this sample may be carry-over from other donors' samples.

This clone was counted once. The sample contains more than one DNA sequence encoding this CDR3. The chain couples TRBV9 to TRBJ2-6; D is uncertain. This CDR3 region has 14 residues. V was trimmed by 3 bases and J by 1 base, leaving 5 bases between them. The V gene's germline CDR1 is SGDLS and CDR2 YYNGEE. CDR3 amino acids: CASSGRSGANVLTF. The CDR3 coding sequence is TGTGCCAGCAGCGGAAGGTCTGGGGCCAACGTCCTGACTTTC. Full variable domain (remainder filled in from reference TRBV9 and TRBJ2-6): DSGVTQTPKHLITATGQRVTLRCSPRSGDLSVYWYQQSLDQGLQFLIQYYNGEERAKGNILERFSAQQFPDLHSELNLSSLELGDSALYFCASSGRSGANVLTFGAGSRLTVL.

This clone was seen a single time. This chain links TRBV23-1 with TRBJ2-3; D remains unclear. TRBV23-1 counts as an open reading frame of uncertain function. This CDR3 is built from 14 residues. The V end lost 0 bases, the J end lost 1 base, and 5 bases lay between the germline ends. This CDR3 reads CASSQSPGTDTQYF. The CDR3 DNA follows: TGCGCCAGCAGTCAATCGCCTGGCACAGATACGCAGTATTTT.

There are a few counts of this clone. The chain couples TRBV7-9 to TRBJ1-1; tentatively, D is TRBD1 (5 bases). Trimming took 5 bases from V and 6 from J, leaving 16 bases between them. Germline V gene data show CDR1 as SEHNR and CDR2 as FQNEAQ (reference sequence). The CDR3 sequence is 14 residues long. The CDR3 DNA sequence: TGTGCCAGCAGCCCCACACCTGGGGGTTCTGAAGCTTTCTTT. It specifies CASSPTPGGSEAFF.

A single count supports this clone. V and J are TRBV6-5 and TRBJ2-7, with 12 bases that match TRBD1. CDR1 is MNHEY and CDR2 is SVGAGI in the germline V gene. The junction had 7 bases not matched to a gene; V was cut back by 2 bases and J by 5 bases. This CDR3 has 16 residues. This CDR3 reads CASSYHRDRGQHEQYF. In DNA form, the CDR3 reads TGTGCCAGCAGTTACCACAGGGACAGGGGGCAACACGAGCAGTACTTC.

V is TRBV28 and J is TRBJ2-3, with D possibly matching TRBD2 (5 bases). This CDR3 has 14 residues. Trimming removed 4 bases from V and 11 bases from J, with 19 bases in between. CDR1 and CDR2 from the germline V gene are MDHEN and SYDVKM. The CDR3 DNA sequence: TGTGCCAGCAGTTCCTCGCCAGTGCGGGTTGGGCAGTATTTT. This sequence encodes CASSSSPVRVGQYF.

This rearrangement joins TRBV15 to TRBJ1-3; D uncertain. The germline V gene has CDR1 LNHNV and CDR2 YYDKDF (reference sequence). With 2 bases removed from V and 0 bases from J, the gap between germline ends came to 5 bases. CDR3 length equals 14 residues. The CDR3 sequence: CATSRHSSGNTIYF. The CDR3 DNA reads TGTGCCACCAGCAGACACAGCTCTGGAAACACCATATATTTT.

This chain links TRBV7-8 with TRBJ2-1; a possible D gene is TRBD2 (6 bases). Germline-derived CDR1 and CDR2 are SGHVS and FQNEAQ. The CDR3 loop spans 16 amino acids. Trimming removed 1 base from V and 3 bases from J, with 13 bases in between. The CDR3 nucleotides are TGTGCCAGCAGCTTAGTGACCGGGAGTTTCTACAATGAGCAGTTCTTC. This encodes CASSLVTGSFYNEQFF.

The chain recombines TRBV27 with TRBJ2-2, with a possible D match to TRBD2 (5 bases). Deletions cut 3 bases from V and 5 bases from J, with 13 bases between. The CDR3 has 15 residues. Germline V gene data show CDR1 as MNHEY and CDR2 as SMNVEV (reference sequence). The CDR3 region is CASSLVGVETGELFF. CDR3 coding DNA: TGTGCCAGCAGTTTGGTGGGAGTCGAGACCGGGGAGCTGTTTTTT.

V and J are TRBV13 and TRBJ2-1; a weak D match, TRBD1 (5 bases). The CDR3 has 14 amino acids. CDR1 is PRHDT, CDR2 FYEKMQ, per germline (reference sequence). V was shortened by 1 base and J by 3 bases, with 7 bases between the two germline ends. The CDR3 spells CASSLVGVYNEQFF. CDR3 nucleotides: TGTGCCAGCAGCTTAGTAGGGGTCTACAATGAGCAGTTCTTC.

This clone was picked up a small number of times. The CDR3 coding sequence is TGCGCCAGCAGCTTGTTCGGGGATCCGTCCGGGGAGCTGTTTTTT. Translation gives CASSLFGDPSGELFF. The V call is TRBV10-2, the J call TRBJ2-2; a weak D match, TRBD2 (5 bases). In germline, CDR1 is WSHSY, CDR2 SAAADI. V gave up 6 bases and J gave up 6 bases, with 17 bases separating them. The CDR3 covers 15 residues.

The chain couples TRBV21-1 to TRBJ2-2; the table's D call of TRBD2 was not tested on the DNA. TRBV21-1 is flagged as a pseudogene. The CDR3 runs to 12 residues. CDR3 amino acids: CASSRKAGELFF. CDR3 nucleotide sequence: TGTGCCAGCTCTAGGAAGGCCGGGGAGCTGTTTTTT.